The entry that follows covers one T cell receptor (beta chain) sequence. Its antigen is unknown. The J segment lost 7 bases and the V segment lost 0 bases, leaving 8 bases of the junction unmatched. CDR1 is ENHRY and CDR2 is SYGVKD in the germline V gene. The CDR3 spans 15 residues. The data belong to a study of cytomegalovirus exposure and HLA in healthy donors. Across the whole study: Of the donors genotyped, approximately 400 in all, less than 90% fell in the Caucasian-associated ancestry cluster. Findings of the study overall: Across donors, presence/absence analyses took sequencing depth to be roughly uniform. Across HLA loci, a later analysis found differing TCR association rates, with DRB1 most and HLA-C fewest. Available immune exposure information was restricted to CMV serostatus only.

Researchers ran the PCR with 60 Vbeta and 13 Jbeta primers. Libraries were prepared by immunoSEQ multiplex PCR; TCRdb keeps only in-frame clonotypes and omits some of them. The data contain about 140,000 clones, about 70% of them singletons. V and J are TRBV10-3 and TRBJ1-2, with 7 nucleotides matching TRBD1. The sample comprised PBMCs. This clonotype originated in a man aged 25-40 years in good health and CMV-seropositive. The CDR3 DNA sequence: TGTGCCATCAGTGAGTCTACAGGGGTCAGGGGTGGCTACACCTTC. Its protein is CAISESTGVRGGYTF.